This entry lists 27 T cell receptor beta chains sequenced from one sample in a study of identical twins. TCRdb re-called the 5' RACE reads with MiXCR, one entry per CDR3 protein. This table has a few hundred thousand distinct CDR3 sequences, around 9.7% appearing once. In addition, the sample was reused for a study of yellow fever vaccine responses in identical twins.

The sequencing sample was made of CD8+ T cells sorted from blood. These receptors were taken from a woman aged 18-29 years in good health.

On this clonotype: Because the CDR3 is missing its conserved closing phenylalanine or tryptophan, this is likely a read error. The DNA is left out, because the CDR3 cannot be placed on it with certainty; the CDR3 is given as TCRdb lists it. The V gene is TRBV19, the J gene TRBJ2-7. In germline, CDR1 is LNHDA, CDR2 SQIVND (reference sequence). The CDR3 is 8 amino acids in total, end residues counted. The CDR3 here is CASSTPTP.

This clonotype was counted many times. V gene TRBV7-9 combines with J gene TRBJ2-1; 7 bases are shared with TRBD1. The trim removed 3 bases at V and 4 bases at J, leaving 12 bases unmatched. This CDR3 comprises 17 residues. The V gene's germline CDR1 is SEHNR and CDR2 FQNEAQ (reference sequence). The CDR3 protein is CASSFSHRGSWYNEQFF. The CDR3 DNA reads TGTGCCAGCAGCTTTTCTCACAGGGGCTCTTGGTACAATGAGCAGTTCTTC. The whole variable domain, filled in from reference TRBV7-9 and TRBJ2-1, reads DTGVSQNPRHKITKRGQNVTFRCDPISEHNRLYWYRQTLGQGPEFLTYFQNEAQLEKSRLLSDRFSAERPKGSFSTLEIQRTEQGDSAMYLCASSFSHRGSWYNEQFFGPGTRLTVL.

The sample holds a few counts of this clonotype. This chain connects TRBV30 to TRBJ1-2; D unclear. V was trimmed by 5 bases and J by 4 bases, leaving 11 bases between them. Germline assignment: CDR1 GTSNPN and CDR2 SVGIG (reference sequence). The CDR3 runs 12 residues. The chain's CDR3 is CAWWAASYGYTF. The CDR3 DNA reads TGTGCCTGGTGGGCAGCCAGCTATGGCTACACCTTC.

The rearrangement links TRBV20-1 to TRBJ2-3; D not resolved. V gave up 3 bases and J gave up 6 bases, with 10 bases separating them. Germline values: CDR1 DFQATT, CDR2 SNEGSKA (reference sequence). The CDR3 contains 12 residues. CDR3 region: CSASPPPDTQYF. In nucleotides, the CDR3 is TGCAGTGCTAGCCCGCCTCCTGATACGCAGTATTTT.

This clonotype was recorded a few times. The rearrangement links TRBV24-1 to TRBJ2-2, with 9 bases matching TRBD1. After removal of 3 bases from V and 6 bases from J, the junction contained 7 bases not matched to a gene. Per the germline V gene, CDR1 is KGHDR and CDR2 is SFDVKD. The CDR3 length is 16 residues. CDR3 in amino acids: CATSDTGTGYAGELFF. CDR3 DNA: TGTGCCACCAGTGATACCGGGACAGGGTACGCCGGGGAGCTGTTTTTT.

The chain recombines TRBV7-9 with TRBJ2-7; D gene uncertain. The CDR3 contains 14 residues. V lost 0 bases and J 0 bases, leaving 6 bases between the germline ends. CDR1 is SEHNR, CDR2 FQNEAQ, per germline (reference sequence). CDR3 region: CASSLALDSYEQYF. CDR3 nucleotide sequence: TGTGCCAGCAGCTTAGCGTTGGACTCCTACGAGCAGTACTTC. Looking up the rest from reference TRBV7-9 and TRBJ2-7 gives the full variable domain: DTGVSQNPRHKITKRGQNVTFRCDPISEHNRLYWYRQTLGQGPEFLTYFQNEAQLEKSRLLSDRFSAERPKGSFSTLEIQRTEQGDSAMYLCASSLALDSYEQYFGPGTRLTVT.

This chain links TRBV19 with TRBJ2-1, with no clear D. The V gene's germline CDR1 is LNHDA and CDR2 SQIVND (reference sequence). Trimming removed 4 bases from V and 3 bases from J, with 7 bases in between. This CDR3 contains 13 residues. The CDR3 loop reads CASSTRDYNEQFF. CDR3 bases: TGTGCCAGTAGTACTAGGGACTACAATGAGCAGTTCTTC.

V gene TRBV4-1 combines with J gene TRBJ2-1, with D possibly matching TRBD2 (6 bases). The CDR3 contains 15 residues. Between the trimmed V and J ends, which lost 4 bases and 2 bases, there was a span of 12 bases. From germline, CDR1 is MGHRA and CDR2 YSYEKL. The chain's CDR3 is CASSPGERPYNEQFF. As DNA, the CDR3 is TGCGCCAGCAGCCCGGGGGAGCGGCCCTACAATGAGCAGTTCTTC.

This clonotype was observed many times. V is TRBV4-2 and J is TRBJ2-1, with 7 bases that match TRBD2. V shed 2 bases and J 1 base; nucleotides not matched to a gene: 5. Germline assignment: CDR1 LGHNA and CDR2 YNFKEQ. The CDR3 sequence is 16 residues long. The CDR3 loop reads CASSQFLAVSYNEQFF. CDR3 bases: TGTGCCAGCAGCCAATTCCTAGCGGTGTCCTACAATGAGCAGTTCTTC.

This clonotype appeared a few times. This chain links TRBV5-5 with TRBJ2-3, with a tentative D call TRBD2 (7 bases). Germline V lookup: CDR1 SGHKS, CDR2 YYEKEE (reference sequence). The V and J ends lost 1 base and 4 bases respectively, with 19 bases between them. The CDR3 runs to 17 residues. The CDR3 is CASSLWGVGGAADTQYF. DNA of the CDR3: TGTGCCAGCAGCTTGTGGGGGGTTGGGGGGGCGGCAGATACGCAGTATTTT. The full variable domain, with the rest looked up from reference TRBV5-5 and TRBJ2-3, is DAGVTQSPTHLIKTRGQQVTLRCSPISGHKSVSWYQQVLGQGPQFIFQYYEKEERGRGNFPDRFSARQFPNYSSELNVNALLLGDSALYLCASSLWGVGGAADTQYFGPGTRLTVL.

This clonotype occurred many times. V is TRBV15 and J is TRBJ2-7; 11 positions match TRBD2. V lost 0 bases, J lost 5 bases, and 3 bases stayed unmatched. This CDR3 has 15 residues. Germline CDR1 is LNHNV and CDR2 is YYDKDF (reference sequence). CDR3 sequence reads: CATSRDSGGVNEQYF. Here the CDR3 DNA reads TGTGCCACCAGCAGAGATAGCGGGGGGGTCAACGAGCAGTACTTC.

The chain carries TRBV7-2 and TRBJ2-1; 9 bases match TRBD2. CDR1 is SGHTA, CDR2 FQGNSA, per germline. Unmatched junction bases numbered 11, after V lost 7 bases and J lost 4 bases. CDR3 length: 16 amino acids. The CDR3 here is CASTPRGREGYNEQFF. DNA for the CDR3: TGTGCCAGCACCCCGCGCGGGCGGGAGGGGTACAATGAGCAGTTCTTC. Full variable domain (outside the CDR3, taken from reference TRBV7-2 and TRBJ2-1): GAGVSQSPSNKVTEKGKDVELRCDPISGHTALYWYRQSLGQGLEFLIYFQGNSAPDKSGLPSDRFSAERTGGSVSTLTIQRTQQEDSAVYLCASTPRGREGYNEQFFGPGTRLTVL.

Ten or more counts support this clonotype. J is TRBJ2-2 and V is TRBV20-1, with 9 positions matching TRBD2. The CDR3 has 13 amino acids. V was clipped by 3 bases and J by 5 bases; unmatched bases: 1. Germline V gene sequence: CDR1 DFQATT, CDR2 SNEGSKA (reference sequence). The CDR3 protein is CSASSGRTGELFF. CDR3 nucleotide sequence: TGCAGTGCTAGTAGCGGGAGAACCGGGGAGCTGTTTTTT.

This clonotype was counted only a few times. The genes are TRBV9 and TRBJ2-1, with 7 bases fitting TRBD2. Trimming at V came to 4 bases and at J to 0 bases, leaving 13 bases not matched to a gene. Germline V gene sequence: CDR1 SGDLS, CDR2 YYNGEE. The CDR3 totals 18 residues. DNA for the CDR3: TGTGCCAGCAGCCCCCAGGCGGGAGCGGGGAGCTCCTACAATGAGCAGTTCTTC. It is translated as CASSPQAGAGSSYNEQFF. The full variable domain, its missing parts supplied by reference TRBV9 and TRBJ2-1, is DSGVTQTPKHLITATGQRVTLRCSPRSGDLSVYWYQQSLDQGLQFLIQYYNGEERAKGNILERFSAQQFPDLHSELNLSSLELGDSALYFCASSPQAGAGSSYNEQFFGPGTRLTVL.

This clonotype turned up a few times. The chain couples TRBV6-1 to TRBJ1-1; a possible D gene is TRBD1 (5 bases). The ends were cut back, 6 bases at V and 5 bases at J, with 22 bases in the middle. CDR1 is MNHNS and CDR2 is SASEGT in the germline V gene. CDR3 length: 16 amino acids. The CDR3 is CASSTIYEGLWTEAFF. The CDR3 nucleotides are TGTGCCAGCAGCACGATCTACGAGGGACTATGGACTGAAGCTTTCTTT.

This clonotype was detected only a few times. Here the CDR3 DNA reads TGTGCCAGCAGCCAAACACTAGCGGGAGTGGTGGATACGCAGTATTTT. Its protein is CASSQTLAGVVDTQYF. J is TRBJ2-3 and V is TRBV4-2; 11 bases are shared with TRBD2. The V segment lost 2 bases and the J segment 6 bases; nucleotides outside the gene matches: 7. The CDR3 has 16 amino acids. Germline V gives CDR1 LGHNA, CDR2 YNFKEQ.

Ten or more counts support this clonotype. The chain is built from TRBV28 and TRBJ2-4; D uncertain. The CDR3 consists of 15 residues. Trimming took off 5 bases at V and 1 base at J, with 12 bases between the two ends. Germline V gives CDR1 MDHEN, CDR2 SYDVKM. The CDR3 protein is CASSVGGEAKNIQYF. CDR3 coding DNA: TGTGCCAGCAGTGTAGGCGGAGAGGCCAAAAACATTCAGTACTTC.

This clonotype was recorded a few times. The chain uses TRBV20-1 and TRBJ2-1; D is unresolved. Germline assignment: CDR1 DFQATT and CDR2 SNEGSKA (reference sequence). The CDR3 extends over 16 amino acids. Trimming took 0 bases from V and 5 from J, leaving 17 bases between them. CDR3 coding DNA: TGCAGTGCTAGAGATATCACCGGGCAGTCAGACAATGAGCAGTTCTTC. It yields the protein CSARDITGQSDNEQFF.

The table lists this clonotype with a few counts. The rearrangement joins TRBV12-5 to TRBJ2-5; no clear D gene. Between the trimmed V and J ends, which lost 7 bases and 2 bases, there was a span of 11 bases. CDR3 size: 13 residues. Germline lookup yields CDR1 LGHNT and CDR2 FRNRAP. This CDR3 is CASASMEQETQYF. CDR3 in DNA: TGTGCTAGTGCCAGCATGGAACAAGAGACCCAGTACTTC.

This clonotype showed up many times. The chain links TRBV20-1 to TRBJ2-1, with 8 bases lining up with TRBD2. Germline V gene lookup returns CDR1 DFQATT and CDR2 SNEGSKA (reference sequence). The CDR3 is 16 amino acids. Germline trimming cut 0 bases from V and 4 bases from J; bases unmatched to any gene: 8. The CDR3 is CSARDLTSGAYNEQFF. In DNA form, the CDR3 reads TGCAGTGCTAGAGATCTCACTAGCGGAGCTTACAATGAGCAGTTCTTC.

CDR3 region: CASSFTGTSKYEQYF. CDR3 DNA sequence: TGTGCCAGCAGTTTTACCGGGACTAGCAAGTACGAGCAGTACTTC. The chain links TRBV28 to TRBJ2-7; 9 bases agree with TRBD2. The CDR3 sequence is 15 residues long. Germline V gene sequence: CDR1 MDHEN, CDR2 SYDVKM. V lost 3 bases, J lost 4 bases, and 7 bases stayed unmatched. The whole variable domain, remainder taken from reference TRBV28 and TRBJ2-7, is DVKVTQSSRYLVKRTGEKVFLECVQDMDHENMFWYRQDPGLGLRLIYFSYDVKMKEKGDIPEGYSVSREKKERFSLILESASTNQTSMYLCASSFTGTSKYEQYFGPGTRLTVT.

V is TRBV7-9 and J is TRBJ2-1, with 8 bases aligning to TRBD1. Germline values: CDR1 SEHNR, CDR2 FQNEAQ (reference sequence). This CDR3 comprises 15 residues. V lost 5 bases and J lost 1; bases outside the gene matches: 4. The CDR3 DNA reads as TGTGCCAGCAGCCGCCGGGACAGGTCCTACAATGAGCAGTTCTTC. The encoded protein is CASSRRDRSYNEQFF.

This clonotype was seen a few times. The rearrangement links TRBV11-2 to TRBJ2-5; D remains ambiguous. The CDR3 extends over 11 amino acids. Germline V gives CDR1 SGHAT, CDR2 FQNNGV. V was clipped by 1 base and J by 13 bases, with 10 bases between them. This chain's CDR3 is CASSLAGPTYF. The CDR3 coding sequence is TGTGCCAGCAGCTTAGCGGGCCCCACGTACTTC.

The V call is TRBV12-3 or TRBV12-4, the J call TRBJ1-5; 9 bases line up with TRBD1. Trimming at V came to 6 bases and at J to 1 base, leaving 4 bases not matched to a gene. This CDR3 is 15 amino acids long. As DNA, the CDR3 is TGTGCCAGCAGCTCGGGGACAGGGAGCAATCAGCCCCAGCATTTT. It codes for CASSSGTGSNQPQHF.

The chain employs TRBV7-6 and TRBJ2-5; D perhaps matches TRBD2 (5 bases). CDR3 length: 13 amino acids. CDR1 and CDR2 from the germline V gene are SGHVS and FNYEAQ. V dropped 3 bases and J dropped 7 bases, with 12 bases sitting between them. CDR3 sequence: CASSFDMAGTQYF. The CDR3 region has the DNA TGTGCCAGCAGCTTCGATATGGCGGGGACCCAGTACTTC.

This clonotype turned up a few times. The chain has TRBV3-1 and TRBJ1-5; tentatively, D is TRBD1 (6 bases). The germline V gene has CDR1 LGHDT and CDR2 YNNKEL (reference sequence). CDR3 length: 14 residues. The V and J ends lost 8 bases and 5 bases respectively, with 16 bases between them. As DNA, the CDR3 is TGTGCCAGCGGCGATGGGGGGCTTTATCAGCCCCAGCATTTT. Translation gives CASGDGGLYQPQHF.

This clonotype has a handful of counts. The chain links TRBV7-2 to TRBJ2-7, with D possibly TRBD1 on 5 matching bases. CDR1 is SGHTA and CDR2 is FQGNSA in the germline V gene. Trimming took off 6 bases at V and 1 base at J, with 19 bases between the two ends. The CDR3 loop spans 16 amino acids. The CDR3 coding sequence is TGTGCCAGCAGTTATGAAAAACCAGGGTTTTCCTACGAGCAGTACTTC. Translated, it gives CASSYEKPGFSYEQYF.